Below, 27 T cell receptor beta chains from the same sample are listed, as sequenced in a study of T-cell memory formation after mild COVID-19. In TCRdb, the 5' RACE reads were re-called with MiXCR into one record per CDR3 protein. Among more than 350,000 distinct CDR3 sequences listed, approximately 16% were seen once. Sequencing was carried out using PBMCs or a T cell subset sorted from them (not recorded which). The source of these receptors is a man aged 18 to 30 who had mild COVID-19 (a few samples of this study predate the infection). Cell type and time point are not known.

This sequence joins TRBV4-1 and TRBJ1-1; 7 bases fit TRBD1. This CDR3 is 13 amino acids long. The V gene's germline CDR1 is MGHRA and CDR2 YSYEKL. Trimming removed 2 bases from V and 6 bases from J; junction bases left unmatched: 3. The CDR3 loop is CASSQMGQPEAFF. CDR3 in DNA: TGCGCCAGCAGCCAAATGGGACAGCCTGAAGCTTTCTTT.

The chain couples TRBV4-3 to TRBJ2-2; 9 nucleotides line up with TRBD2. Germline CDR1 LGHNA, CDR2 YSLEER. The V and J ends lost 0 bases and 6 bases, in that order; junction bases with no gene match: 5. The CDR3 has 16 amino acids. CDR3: CASSQEGTSPPGELFF. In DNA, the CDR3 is TGCGCCAGCAGCCAAGAGGGGACTAGCCCCCCCGGGGAGCTGTTTTTT.

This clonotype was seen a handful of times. CDR3 in amino acids: CASSYPSSDYEQYF. Here the CDR3 DNA reads TGTGCCAGCAGTTACCCTTCTAGCGACTACGAGCAGTACTTC. This sequence joins TRBV6-2 or TRBV6-3 and TRBJ2-7, with a weak D call TRBD2 (6 bases). The germline V gene encodes CDR1 MNHEY and CDR2 SVGEGT. V was trimmed by 2 bases and J by 3 bases, leaving 11 bases between them. CDR3 length: 14 amino acids.

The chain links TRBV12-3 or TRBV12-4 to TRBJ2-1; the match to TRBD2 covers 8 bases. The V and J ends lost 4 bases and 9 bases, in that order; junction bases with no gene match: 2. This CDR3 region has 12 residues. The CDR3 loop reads CASSSGGVEQFF. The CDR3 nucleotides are TGTGCCAGCAGTTCGGGGGGGGTTGAGCAGTTCTTC.

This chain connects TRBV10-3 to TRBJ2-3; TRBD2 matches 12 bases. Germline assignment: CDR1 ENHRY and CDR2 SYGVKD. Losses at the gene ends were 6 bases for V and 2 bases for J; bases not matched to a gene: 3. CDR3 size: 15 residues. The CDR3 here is CAIRASGGATDTQYF. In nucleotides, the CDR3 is TGTGCCATCAGGGCTAGCGGGGGGGCCACAGATACGCAGTATTTT.

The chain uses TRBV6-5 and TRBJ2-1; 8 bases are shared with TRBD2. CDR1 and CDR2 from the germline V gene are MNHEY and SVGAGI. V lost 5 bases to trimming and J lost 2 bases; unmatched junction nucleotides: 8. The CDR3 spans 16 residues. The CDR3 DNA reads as TGTGCCAGCAGTGAGGCCCGGGGGGGCGCCTACAATGAGCAGTTCTTC. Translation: CASSEARGGAYNEQFF.

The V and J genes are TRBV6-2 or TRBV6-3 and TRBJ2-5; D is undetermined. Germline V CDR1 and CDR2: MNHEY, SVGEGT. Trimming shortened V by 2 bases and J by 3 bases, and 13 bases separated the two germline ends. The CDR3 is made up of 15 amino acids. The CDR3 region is CASSYENVRKETQYF. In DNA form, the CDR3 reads TGTGCCAGCAGTTACGAAAACGTGCGTAAAGAGACCCAGTACTTC.

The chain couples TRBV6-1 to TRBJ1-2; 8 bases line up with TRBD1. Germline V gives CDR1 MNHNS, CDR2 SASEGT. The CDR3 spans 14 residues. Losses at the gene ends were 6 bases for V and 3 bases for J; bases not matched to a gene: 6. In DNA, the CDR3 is TGTGCCAGCAGGAGGACAGGGCAAGACTATGGCTACACCTTC. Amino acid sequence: CASRRTGQDYGYTF.

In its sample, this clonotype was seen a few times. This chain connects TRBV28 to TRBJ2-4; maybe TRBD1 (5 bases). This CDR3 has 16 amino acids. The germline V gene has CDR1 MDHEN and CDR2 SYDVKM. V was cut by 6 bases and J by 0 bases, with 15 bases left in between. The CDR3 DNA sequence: TGTGCCAGCAGGACCGACAGAATTCTAGCCAAAAACATTCAGTACTTC. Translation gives CASRTDRILAKNIQYF.

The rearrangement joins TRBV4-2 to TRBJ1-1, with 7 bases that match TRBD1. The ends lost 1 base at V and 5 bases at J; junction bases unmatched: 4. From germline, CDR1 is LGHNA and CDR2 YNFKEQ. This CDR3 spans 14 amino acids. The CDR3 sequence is CASSQGQGRTEAFF. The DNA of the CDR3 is TGTGCCAGCAGCCAAGGACAGGGTCGTACTGAAGCTTTCTTT.

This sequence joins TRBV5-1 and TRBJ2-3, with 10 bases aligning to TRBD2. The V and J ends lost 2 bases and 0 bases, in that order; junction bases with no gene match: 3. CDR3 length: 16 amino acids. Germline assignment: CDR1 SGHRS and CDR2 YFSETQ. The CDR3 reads CASSFSGGTSTDTQYF. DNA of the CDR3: TGCGCCAGCAGCTTTAGCGGGGGGACTAGCACAGATACGCAGTATTTT.

CDR3: CASSTLAVYDKNIQYF. CDR3 nucleotides: TGTGCCAGCTCAACACTAGCGGTTTATGACAAAAACATTCAGTACTTC. The rearrangement uses TRBV18 and TRBJ2-4; 8 bases agree with TRBD2. The V gene's germline CDR1 is KGHSH and CDR2 LQKENI. This CDR3 is built from 16 residues. V trimming: 5 bases; J trimming: 3 bases; junction bases outside the gene matches: 9.

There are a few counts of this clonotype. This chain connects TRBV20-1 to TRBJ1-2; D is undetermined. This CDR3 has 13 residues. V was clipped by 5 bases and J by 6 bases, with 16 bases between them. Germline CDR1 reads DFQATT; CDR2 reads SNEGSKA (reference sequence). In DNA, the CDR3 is TGCAGTGCTCCCCTCTTAGGGAGCCATGGCTACACCTTC. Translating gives CSAPLLGSHGYTF.

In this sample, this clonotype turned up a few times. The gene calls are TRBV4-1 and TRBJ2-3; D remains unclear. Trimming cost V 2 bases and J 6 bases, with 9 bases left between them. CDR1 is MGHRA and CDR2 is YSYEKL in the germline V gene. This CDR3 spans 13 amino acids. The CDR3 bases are TGCGCCAGCAGCCAACTCGGGCTGGATACGCAGTATTTT. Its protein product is CASSQLGLDTQYF.

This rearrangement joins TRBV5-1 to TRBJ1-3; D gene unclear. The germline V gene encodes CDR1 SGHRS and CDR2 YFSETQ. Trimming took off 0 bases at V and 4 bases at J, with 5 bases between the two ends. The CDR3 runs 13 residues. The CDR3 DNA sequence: TGCGCCAGCAGCTTGGATGAAGGAAACACCATATATTTT. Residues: CASSLDEGNTIYF.

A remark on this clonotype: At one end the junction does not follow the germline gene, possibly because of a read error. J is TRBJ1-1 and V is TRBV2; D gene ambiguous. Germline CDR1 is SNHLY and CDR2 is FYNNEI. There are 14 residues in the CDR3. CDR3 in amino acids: CASTQEGGNNEAFF. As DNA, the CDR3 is TGTGCCAGCACCCAGGAGGGAGGGAACAATGAAGCTTTCTTT. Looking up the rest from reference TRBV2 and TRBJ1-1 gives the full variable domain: EPEVTQTPSHQVTQMGQEVILRCVPISNHLYFYWYRQILGQKVEFLVSFYNNEISEKSEIFDDQFSVERPDGSNFTLKIRSTKLEDSAMYFCASTQEGGNNEAFFGQGTRLTVV.

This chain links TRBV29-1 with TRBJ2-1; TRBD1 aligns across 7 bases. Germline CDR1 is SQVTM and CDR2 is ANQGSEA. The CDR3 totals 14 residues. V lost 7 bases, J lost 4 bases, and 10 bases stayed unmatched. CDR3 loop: CSARDSQSYNEQFF. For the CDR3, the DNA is TGCAGCGCCAGGGACAGTCAATCATACAATGAGCAGTTCTTC.

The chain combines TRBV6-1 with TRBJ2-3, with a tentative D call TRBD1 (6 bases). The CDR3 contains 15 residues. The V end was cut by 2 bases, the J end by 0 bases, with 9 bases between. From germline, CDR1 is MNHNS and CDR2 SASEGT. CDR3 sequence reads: CASSESDRSTDTQYF. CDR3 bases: TGTGCCAGCAGTGAATCCGACAGGAGCACAGATACGCAGTATTTT.

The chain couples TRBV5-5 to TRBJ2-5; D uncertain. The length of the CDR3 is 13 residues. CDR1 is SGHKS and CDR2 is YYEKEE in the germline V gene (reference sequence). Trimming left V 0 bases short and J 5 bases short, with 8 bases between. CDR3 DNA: TGTGCCAGCAGCTTGGCCCCTACGGAGACCCAGTACTTC. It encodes CASSLAPTETQYF.

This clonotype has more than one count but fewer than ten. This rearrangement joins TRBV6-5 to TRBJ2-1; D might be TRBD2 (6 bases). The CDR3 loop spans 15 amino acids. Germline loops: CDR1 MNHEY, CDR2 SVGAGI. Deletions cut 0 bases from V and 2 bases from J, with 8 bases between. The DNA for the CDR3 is TGTGCCAGCAGTTACTCACCGGGGGCCTACAATGAGCAGTTCTTC. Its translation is CASSYSPGAYNEQFF.

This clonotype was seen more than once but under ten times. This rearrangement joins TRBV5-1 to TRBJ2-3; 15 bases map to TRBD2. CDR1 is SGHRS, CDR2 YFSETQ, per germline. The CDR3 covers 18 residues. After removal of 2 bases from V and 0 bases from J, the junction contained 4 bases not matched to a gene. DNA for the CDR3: TGCGCCAGCAGCTTCGGAGGACTAGCGGGGGGGAGCACAGATACGCAGTATTTT. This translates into CASSFGGLAGGSTDTQYF.

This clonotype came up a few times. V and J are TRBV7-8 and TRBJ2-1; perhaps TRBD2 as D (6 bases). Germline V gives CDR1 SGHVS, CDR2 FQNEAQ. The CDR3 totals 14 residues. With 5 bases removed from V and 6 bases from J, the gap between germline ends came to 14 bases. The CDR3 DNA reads TGTGCCAGCAGCCTCCGACTAGATCTCAATGAGCAGTTCTTC. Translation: CASSLRLDLNEQFF.

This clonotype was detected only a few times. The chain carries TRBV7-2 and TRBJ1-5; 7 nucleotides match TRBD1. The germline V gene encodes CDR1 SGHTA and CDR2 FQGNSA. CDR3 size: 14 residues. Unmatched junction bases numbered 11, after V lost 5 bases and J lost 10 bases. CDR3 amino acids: CASSLDREIRPQHF. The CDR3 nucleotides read TGTGCCAGCAGCCTAGACAGGGAGATCCGCCCCCAGCATTTT. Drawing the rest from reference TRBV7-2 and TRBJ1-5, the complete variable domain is GAGVSQSPSNKVTEKGKDVELRCDPISGHTALYWYRQSLGQGLEFLIYFQGNSAPDKSGLPSDRFSAERTGGSVSTLTIQRTQQEDSAVYLCASSLDREIRPQHFGDGTRLSIL.

In DNA form, the CDR3 reads TGCAGTGCTAGCCCGCCGGACCAGGGCACTGAAGCTTTCTTT. Protein sequence: CSASPPDQGTEAFF. This chain joins TRBV20-1 and TRBJ1-1; a possible D gene is TRBD1 (5 bases). The length of the CDR3 is 14 residues. Germline V gene sequence: CDR1 DFQATT, CDR2 SNEGSKA (reference sequence). Trimming stripped 3 bases from V and 4 bases from J, with 15 bases between.

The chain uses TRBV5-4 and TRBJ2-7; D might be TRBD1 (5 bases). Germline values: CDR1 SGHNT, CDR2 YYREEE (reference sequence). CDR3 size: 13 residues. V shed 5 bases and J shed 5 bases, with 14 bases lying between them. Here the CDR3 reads CASSLGPGNEQYV. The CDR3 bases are TGTGCCAGCAGTCTCGGTCCAGGGAACGAGCAGTACGTC.

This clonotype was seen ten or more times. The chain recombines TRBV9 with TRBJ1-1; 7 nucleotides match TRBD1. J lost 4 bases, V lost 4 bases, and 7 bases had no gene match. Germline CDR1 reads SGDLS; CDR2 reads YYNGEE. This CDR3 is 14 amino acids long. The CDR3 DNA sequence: TGTGCCAGCAGCCTTACAGGGGTTCGCACTGAAGCTTTCTTT. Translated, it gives CASSLTGVRTEAFF.

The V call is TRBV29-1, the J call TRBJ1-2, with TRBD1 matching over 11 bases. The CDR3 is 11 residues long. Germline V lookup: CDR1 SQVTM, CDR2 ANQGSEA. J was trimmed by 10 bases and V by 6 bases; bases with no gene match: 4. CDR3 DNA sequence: TGCAGCGTCCCGGGACAGGGGGACTACACCTTC. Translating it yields CSVPGQGDYTF.